The 2 T cell receptor beta chains presented below share a single source sample, sequenced in a study of identical twins. TCRdb reprocessed the 5' RACE reads via MiXCR and lists one record per CDR3 protein. The data contain 450,000 or so distinct CDR3 sequences, 14% of them singletons. These same records also appear under a second study, on yellow fever vaccine responses in identical twins.

Specimen: CD4+ T cells sorted from blood. These receptors all come from a woman aged 18-29 years in good health.

At least ten counts were recorded for this clonotype. The chain joins TRBV5-1 to TRBJ2-1; 11 positions agree with TRBD2. CDR3 length equals 15 residues. The V gene's germline CDR1 is SGHRS and CDR2 YFSETQ. V gave up 4 bases and J gave up 7 bases; unmatched junction bases: 7. The CDR3 loop is CASSVSGRAFNEQFF. In nucleotides, the CDR3 is TGCGCCAGCAGCGTTAGCGGGAGGGCCTTTAATGAGCAGTTCTTC.

The chain employs TRBV2 and TRBJ1-5; TRBD1 matches at 7 bases. Germline loops: CDR1 SNHLY, CDR2 FYNNEI. The CDR3 covers 15 residues. V shed 8 bases, J shed 7 bases, and the junction held 14 bases outside the gene matches. CDR3 loop: CASGATLQGRQPQHF. As DNA, the CDR3 is TGTGCCAGCGGCGCCACGCTACAGGGGCGCCAGCCCCAGCATTTT.